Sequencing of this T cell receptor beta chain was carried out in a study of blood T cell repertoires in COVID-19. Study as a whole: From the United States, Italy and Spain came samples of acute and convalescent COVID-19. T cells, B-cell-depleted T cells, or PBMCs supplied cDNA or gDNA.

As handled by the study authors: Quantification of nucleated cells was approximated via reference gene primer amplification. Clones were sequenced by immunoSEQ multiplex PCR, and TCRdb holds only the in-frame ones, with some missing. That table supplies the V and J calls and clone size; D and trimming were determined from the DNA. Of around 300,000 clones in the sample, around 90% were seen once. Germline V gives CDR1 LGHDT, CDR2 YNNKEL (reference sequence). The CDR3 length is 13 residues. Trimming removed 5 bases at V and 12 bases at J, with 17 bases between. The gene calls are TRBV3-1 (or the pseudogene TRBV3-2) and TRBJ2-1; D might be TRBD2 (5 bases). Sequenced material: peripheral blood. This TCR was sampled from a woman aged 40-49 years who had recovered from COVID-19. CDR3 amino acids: CASSALGLSRQFF. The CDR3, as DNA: TGTGCCAGCAGCGCATTAGGACTTAGTCGGCAGTTCTTC.